These T cell receptor beta chains were read from a single sample in a study of cytotoxic CD8 clonotypes in ibrutinib-treated CLL. The protocol was immunoSEQ multiplex PCR, while the TCRdb copy is restricted to in-frame clones and leaves out a portion. The data show about 85,000 clones, roughly 77% seen once. This material consisted of PBMCs, taken after 12 months of ibrutinib treatment. The receptors were sampled from a human donor with chronic lymphocytic leukemia. Both conserved end residues are part of each CDR3. The D gene is left open where the match is weak. The listing skips clone size in some rows; elsewhere it reads once, few, many or a size class.

j_call clone_size d_call v_call cdr3_aa cdr3_nt
TRBJ2-7 NA NA TRBV18 CASSPTATPYEQYF TGTGCCAGCTCCCCGACAGCTACCCCCTACGAGCAGTACTTC
TRBJ2-4 NA NA TRBV4-2 CASSPAGAGNRIAKNIQYF TGTGCCAGCAGCCCCGCAGGGGCCGGGAACCGAATAGCCAAAAACATTCAGTACTTC
TRBJ1-5 few NA TRBV29-1 CSVAGADNQPQHF TGCAGCGTTGCGGGGGCGGACAATCAGCCCCAGCATTTT
TRBJ1-4 NA NA TRBV7-2 CASSILKGDEKLFF TGTGCCAGCAGCATCCTAAAGGGGGATGAAAAACTGTTTTTT
TRBJ2-1 NA NA TRBV21-1 CASTPAGSRSYNEQFF TGTGCCAGCACACCTGCGGGGTCCCGGTCCTACAATGAGCAGTTCTTC
TRBJ2-7 NA NA TRBV6-1 CASSLRGNYEQYF TGTGCCAGCAGCCTCAGAGGGAACTACGAGCAGTACTTC
TRBJ1-5 NA NA TRBV6-5 CASTGRIANQPQHF TGTGCCAGCACGGGGCGGATTGCCAATCAGCCCCAGCATTTT
TRBJ2-1 NA TRBD2 TRBV28 CASSLWGGLAGGDEQFF TGTGCCAGCAGTTTATGGGGGGGACTAGCGGGAGGCGATGAGCAGTTCTTC
TRBJ1-1 NA NA TRBV7-8 CASSPRGVSGTKRWGNTEAFF TGTGCCAGCAGCCCCCGAGGGGTGTCGGGGACCAAGAGGTGGGGAAACACTGAAGCTTTCTTT
TRBJ2-2 NA TRBD2 TRBV9 CASSVAGRAGTGELFF TGTGCCAGCAGCGTAGCCGGGAGGGCGGGCACCGGGGAGCTGTTTTTT
TRBJ2-5 NA TRBD1 TRBV18 CASSPGQQETQYF TGTGCCAGCTCCCCGGGACAGCAAGAGACCCAGTACTTC
TRBJ2-3 NA TRBD1 TRBV28 CASSRAADRGTDTQYF TGTGCCAGCAGTCGGGCAGCGGACAGGGGCACAGATACGCAGTATTTT
TRBJ2-1 once TRBD2 TRBV6-1 CASSARGGEQFF TGTGCCAGCAGTGCGCGGGGAGGGGAGCAGTTCTTC
TRBJ1-5 NA NA TRBV5-1 CASRPGTESNQPQHF TGCGCCAGCAGGCCCGGGACGGAAAGCAATCAGCCCCAGCATTTT
TRBJ2-7 NA NA TRBV18 CASSAGVAEQYF TGTGCCAGCTCAGCAGGGGTTGCCGAGCAGTACTTC
TRBJ2-7 once NA TRBV5-1 CASSLEGPHGYEQYF TGCGCCAGCAGCTTGGAGGGTCCCCACGGGTACGAGCAGTACTTC
TRBJ1-1 NA NA TRBV5-1 CASSLGGQMNTEAFF TGCGCCAGCAGCTTGGGGGGACAAATGAACACTGAAGCTTTCTTT